The source of this T cell receptor beta chain is a study of cytomegalovirus exposure and HLA in healthy donors. 13 Jbeta primers and 60 Vbeta primers were used for the PCR. Assay: immunoSEQ multiplex PCR; the TCRdb copy retains only in-frame clones and omits some. Here the sample spans 140,000 to 150,000 clones, almost 85% being singletons. Germline V gives CDR1 SEHNR, CDR2 FQNEAQ (reference sequence). Losses at the gene ends were 4 bases for V and 2 bases for J; bases not matched to a gene: 3. This CDR3 region has 15 residues. Specimen: PBMCs. The sequence came from an older woman in good health and CMV-seropositive. J is TRBJ2-5 and V is TRBV7-9, with 11 nucleotides matching TRBD2. CDR3 in DNA: TGTGCCAGCAGCTCGACTAGCGGGGAACAAGAGACCCAGTACTTC. Its translation is CASSSTSGEQETQYF.